This TCR beta chain was obtained from a study of monozygotic twins with inflammatory bowel disease. Germline V gives CDR1 SGHKS, CDR2 YYEKEE (reference sequence). This CDR3 region has 18 residues. Reprocessing the 5' RACE reads, TCRdb reports a single entry for every CDR3 protein and omits DNA. The sample table includes around 450,000 distinct CDR3 sequences. The receptor comes from a human donor with ulcerative colitis or Crohn's disease, or a healthy co-twin of an affected twin (not recorded which). Sequencing input: blood. The rearrangement uses TRBV5-5 and TRBJ1-5; TCRdb's D call, TRBD1, is unchecked because there is no DNA. CDR3 sequence reads: CASSLGPRDTYSNQPQHF.